This T cell receptor (beta chain) was captured in a study of control samples from healthy donors and cancer patients. This clone came up once. Here immunoSEQ multiplex PCR was the method, and the copy in TCRdb shows in-frame clones only, minus some. This sample has 100,000 to 120,000 clones; 83% occur once, and the top ten carry approximately 13%. V dropped 0 bases and J dropped 7 bases, with 13 bases sitting between them. The length of the CDR3 is 16 residues. Germline V gene data show CDR1 as MGHRA and CDR2 as YSYEKL. This chain connects TRBV4-1 to TRBJ1-6; D gene uncertain. The sample taken for sequencing was blood. The TCR comes from a woman in her fifties or sixties in good health. CDR3 sequence reads: CASSQDPGTPNSPLHF. Here the CDR3 DNA reads TGCGCCAGCAGCCAAGATCCGGGCACGCCAAATTCACCCCTCCACTTT.